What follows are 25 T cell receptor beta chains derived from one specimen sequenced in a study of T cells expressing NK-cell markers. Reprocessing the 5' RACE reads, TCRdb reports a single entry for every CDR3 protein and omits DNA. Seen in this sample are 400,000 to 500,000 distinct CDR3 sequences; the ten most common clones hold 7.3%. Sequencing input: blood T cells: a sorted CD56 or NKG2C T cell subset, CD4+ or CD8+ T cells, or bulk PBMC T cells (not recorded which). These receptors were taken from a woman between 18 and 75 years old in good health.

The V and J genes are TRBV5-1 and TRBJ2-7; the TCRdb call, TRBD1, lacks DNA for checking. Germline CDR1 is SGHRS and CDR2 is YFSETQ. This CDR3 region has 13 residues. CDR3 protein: CASSTGTPYEQYF.

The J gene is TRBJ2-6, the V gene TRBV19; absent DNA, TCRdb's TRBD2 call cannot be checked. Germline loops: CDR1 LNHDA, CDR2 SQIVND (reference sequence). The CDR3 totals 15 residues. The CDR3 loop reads CASIQRGEGANVLTF.

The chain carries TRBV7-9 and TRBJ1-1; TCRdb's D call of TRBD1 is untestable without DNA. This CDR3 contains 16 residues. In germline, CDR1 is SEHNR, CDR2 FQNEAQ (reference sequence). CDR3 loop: CASSLRTGQGNTEAFF. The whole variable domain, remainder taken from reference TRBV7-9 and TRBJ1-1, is DTGVSQNPRHKITKRGQNVTFRCDPISEHNRLYWYRQTLGQGPEFLTYFQNEAQLEKSRLLSDRFSAERPKGSFSTLEIQRTEQGDSAMYLCASSLRTGQGNTEAFFGQGTRLTVV.

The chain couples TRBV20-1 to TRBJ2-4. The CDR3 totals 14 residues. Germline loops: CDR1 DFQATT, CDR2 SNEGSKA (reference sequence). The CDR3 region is CSARESLAKNIQYF.

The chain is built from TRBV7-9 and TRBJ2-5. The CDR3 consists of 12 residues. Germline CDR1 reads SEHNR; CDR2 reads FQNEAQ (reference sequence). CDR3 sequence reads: CASSFGWETQYF. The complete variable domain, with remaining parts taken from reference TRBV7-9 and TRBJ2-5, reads DTGVSQNPRHKITKRGQNVTFRCDPISEHNRLYWYRQTLGQGPEFLTYFQNEAQLEKSRLLSDRFSAERPKGSFSTLEIQRTEQGDSAMYLCASSFGWETQYFGPGTRLLVL.

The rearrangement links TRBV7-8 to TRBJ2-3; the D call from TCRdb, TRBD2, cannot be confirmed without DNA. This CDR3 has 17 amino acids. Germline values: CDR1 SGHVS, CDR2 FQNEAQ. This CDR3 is CASSLDLAGSGTDTQYF.

The CDR3 here is CASSLGLQEGQPQHF. The V and J genes are TRBV5-1 and TRBJ1-5. The germline CDR1 and CDR2 sequences are SGHRS and YFSETQ. The CDR3 covers 15 residues.

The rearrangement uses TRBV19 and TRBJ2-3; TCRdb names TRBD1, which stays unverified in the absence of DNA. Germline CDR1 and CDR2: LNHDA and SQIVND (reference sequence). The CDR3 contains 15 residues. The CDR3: CASMERGLDTDTQYF.

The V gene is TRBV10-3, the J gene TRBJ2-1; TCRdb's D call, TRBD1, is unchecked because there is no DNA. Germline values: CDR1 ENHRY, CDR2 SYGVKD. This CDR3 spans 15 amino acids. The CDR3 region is CAISGGQGALDEQFF.

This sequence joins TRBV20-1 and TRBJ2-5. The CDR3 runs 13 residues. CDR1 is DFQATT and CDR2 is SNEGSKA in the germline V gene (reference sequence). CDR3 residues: CSARVGVRETQYF.

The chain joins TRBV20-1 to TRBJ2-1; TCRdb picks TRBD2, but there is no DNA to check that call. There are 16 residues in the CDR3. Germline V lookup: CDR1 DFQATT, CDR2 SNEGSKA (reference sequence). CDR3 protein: CSARGRAGGPTDEQFF.

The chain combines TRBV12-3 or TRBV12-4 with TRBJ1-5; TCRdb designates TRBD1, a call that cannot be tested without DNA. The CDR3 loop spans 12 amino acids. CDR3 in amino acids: CASGQGLQPQHF.

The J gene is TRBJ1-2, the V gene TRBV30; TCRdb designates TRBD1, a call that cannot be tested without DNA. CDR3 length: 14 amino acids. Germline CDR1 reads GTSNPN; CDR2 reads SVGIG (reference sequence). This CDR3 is CAWSVTGQGGGYTF.

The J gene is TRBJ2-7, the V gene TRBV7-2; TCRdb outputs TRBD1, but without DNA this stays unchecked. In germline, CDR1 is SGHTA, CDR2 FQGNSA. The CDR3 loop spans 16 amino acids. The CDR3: CASSSPRDSYSYEQYF.

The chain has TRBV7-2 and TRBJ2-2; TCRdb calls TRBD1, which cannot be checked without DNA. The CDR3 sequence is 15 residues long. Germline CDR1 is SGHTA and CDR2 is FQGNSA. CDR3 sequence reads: CASRSGLGNTGELFF.

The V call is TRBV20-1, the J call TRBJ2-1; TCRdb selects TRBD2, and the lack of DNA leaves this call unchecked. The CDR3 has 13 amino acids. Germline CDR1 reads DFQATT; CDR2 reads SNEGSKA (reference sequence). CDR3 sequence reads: CSARSGTYNEQFF.

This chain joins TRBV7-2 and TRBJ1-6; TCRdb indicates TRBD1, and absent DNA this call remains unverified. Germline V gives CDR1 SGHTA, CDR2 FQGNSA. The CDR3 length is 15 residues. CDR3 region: CASRPGTAFYSPLHF.

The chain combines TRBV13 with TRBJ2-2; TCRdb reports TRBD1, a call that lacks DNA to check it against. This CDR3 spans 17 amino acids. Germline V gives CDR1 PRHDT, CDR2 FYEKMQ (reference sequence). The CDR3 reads CASSPETGPFSTGELFF.

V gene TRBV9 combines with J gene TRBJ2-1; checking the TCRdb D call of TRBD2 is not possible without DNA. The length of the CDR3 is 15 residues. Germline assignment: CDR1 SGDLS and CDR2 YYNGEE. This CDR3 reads CASSVVGGEVHEQFF. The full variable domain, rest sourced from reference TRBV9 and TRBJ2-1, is DSGVTQTPKHLITATGQRVTLRCSPRSGDLSVYWYQQSLDQGLQFLIQYYNGEERAKGNILERFSAQQFPDLHSELNLSSLELGDSALYFCASSVVGGEVHEQFFGPGTRLTVL.

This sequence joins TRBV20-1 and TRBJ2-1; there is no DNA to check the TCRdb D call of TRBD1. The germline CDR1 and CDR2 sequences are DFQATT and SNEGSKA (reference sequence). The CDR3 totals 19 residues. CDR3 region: CSARGYRDITTRSENEQFF.

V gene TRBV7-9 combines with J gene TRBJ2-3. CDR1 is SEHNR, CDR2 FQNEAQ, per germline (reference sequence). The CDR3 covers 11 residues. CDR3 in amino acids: CASSLGGVPYF.

The CDR3 is CASSRGYGYTF. The V and J genes are TRBV25-1 and TRBJ1-2; checking the TCRdb D call of TRBD1 is not possible without DNA. The germline gives CDR1 MGHDK, CDR2 SYGVNS. CDR3 length equals 11 residues.

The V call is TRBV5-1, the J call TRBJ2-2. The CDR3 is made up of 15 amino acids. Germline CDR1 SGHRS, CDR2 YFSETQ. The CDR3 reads CASSLVVMNTGELFF.

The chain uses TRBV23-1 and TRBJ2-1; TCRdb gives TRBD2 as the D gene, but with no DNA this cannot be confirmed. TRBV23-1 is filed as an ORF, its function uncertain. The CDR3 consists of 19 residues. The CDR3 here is CASSSGGSGRGCSYNEQFF.

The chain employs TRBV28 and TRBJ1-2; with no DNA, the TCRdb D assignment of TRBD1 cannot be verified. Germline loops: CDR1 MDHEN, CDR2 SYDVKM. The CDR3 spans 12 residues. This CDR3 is CASERGARGYTF.